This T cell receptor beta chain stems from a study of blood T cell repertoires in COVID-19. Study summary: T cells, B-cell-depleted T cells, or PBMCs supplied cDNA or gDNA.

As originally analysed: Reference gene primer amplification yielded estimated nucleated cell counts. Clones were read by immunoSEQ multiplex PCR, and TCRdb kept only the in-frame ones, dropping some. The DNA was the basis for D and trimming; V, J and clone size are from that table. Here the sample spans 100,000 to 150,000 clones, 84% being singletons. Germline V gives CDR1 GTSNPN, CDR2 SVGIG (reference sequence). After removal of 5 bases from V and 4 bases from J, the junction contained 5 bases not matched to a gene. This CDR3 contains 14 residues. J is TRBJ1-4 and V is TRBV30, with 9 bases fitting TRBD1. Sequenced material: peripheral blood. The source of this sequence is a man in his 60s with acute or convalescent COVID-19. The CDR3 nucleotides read TGTGCCTGGGGTGCGACAGGGGGTAATGAAAAACTGTTTTTT. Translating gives CAWGATGGNEKLFF.